The rows below give T cell receptor beta chains drawn from one sample of a study of cytomegalovirus exposure and HLA in healthy donors. Data came from immunoSEQ multiplex PCR; TCRdb stores just in-frame clones and leaves some out. The sample comprises 100,000 to 150,000 clones, around 75% of which are singletons, and under 3.5% rests with the top ten. The sequenced material came from PBMCs. These receptors all come from a woman aged 45-65 years in good health and CMV-seronegative. Both conserved end residues are part of each CDR3. The D gene is left open where the match is weak. Size is omitted from some rows. Given values are once, few, many or a class for expanded clones.

V gene	J gene	D gene	clone size	CDR3 DNA	CDR3 protein
TRBV11-2	TRBJ2-5	TRBD2	NA	TGTGCCAGCAGTAATAGCGGGAGAATGGGAGAGACCCAGTACTTC	CASSNSGRMGETQYF
TRBV30	TRBJ1-1	NA	NA	TGTGCCTGGAGTAGTACTTGGAACACTGAAGCTTTCTTT	CAWSSTWNTEAFF
TRBV7-2	TRBJ2-1	NA	NA	TGTGCCAGCAGCTTAGGTTCTAGCTTATACAATGAGCAGTTCTTC	CASSLGSSLYNEQFF
TRBV5-6	TRBJ2-5	NA	NA	TGTGCCAGCAGTTACTCAGGGGAGACCCAGTACTTC	CASSYSGETQYF
TRBV6-4	TRBJ2-2	NA	NA	TGTGCCAGCAGTGTCGAGGCTTCTACGGGCACCGGGGAGCTGTTTTTT	CASSVEASTGTGELFF
TRBV4-3	TRBJ2-1	TRBD2	NA	TGCGCCAGCAGCCAACCTAGCGGGAGGGAGCAGTTCTTC	CASSQPSGREQFF
TRBV2	TRBJ2-5	NA	NA	TGTGCCAGCAGTGATCCAGGGCTACAAGAGACCCAGTACTTC	CASSDPGLQETQYF
TRBV6-5	TRBJ1-1	NA	once	TGTGCCAGCAGTCCGACTGTCTATGCTGAAGCTTTCTTT	CASSPTVYAEAFF
TRBV4-2	TRBJ2-7	TRBD2	few	TGTGCCAGCAGCCAAGAAGGGAGCGGGAGTATTTACGAGCAGTACTTC	CASSQEGSGSIYEQYF
TRBV6-5	TRBJ1-5	NA	NA	TGTGCCAGCAGCCGCCAACCAGGGGAGAATCAGCCCCAGCATTTT	CASSRQPGENQPQHF
TRBV2	TRBJ2-1	NA	NA	TGTGCCAGCAGGGCATACAATGAGCAGTTCTTC	CASRAYNEQFF
TRBV7-9	TRBJ2-1	NA	NA	TGTTCCAGCAGCTTTTACGTTGGGGCGAATGAGCAGTTCTTC	CSSSFYVGANEQFF
TRBV7-3	TRBJ2-5	TRBD2	NA	TGTGCCAGCGGAGTAAACGGGAGGGTGGAAGAGACCCAGTACTTC	CASGVNGRVEETQYF
TRBV7-9	TRBJ2-2	NA	NA	TGTGCCAGCACTCTCAGGGACACCGGGGAGCTGTTTTTT	CASTLRDTGELFF
TRBV28	TRBJ1-2	NA	NA	TGTGCCAGCAGCCGAACCGGCAGGGTATCTGGCTACACCTTC	CASSRTGRVSGYTF
TRBV29-1	TRBJ2-2	NA	NA	TGCAGCGTTGAATTTCAGGGAAAGGGGCTCCGGGAGCTGTTTTTT	CSVEFQGKGLRELFF
TRBV30	TRBJ2-7	NA	NA	TGTGCCTGGAGTGTACAGAACGAGCAGTACTTC	CAWSVQNEQYF
TRBV7-2	TRBJ2-3	NA	once	TGTGCCAGCAGCTCCGAGGGCGCTAGCACAGATACGCAGTATTTT	CASSSEGASTDTQYF
TRBV30	TRBJ1-6	TRBD1	NA	TGTGCCTGGGAAGCCCGGGACAGGTCACTCTCACCCCTCCACTTT	CAWEARDRSLSPLHF
TRBV27	TRBJ2-3	TRBD1	NA	TGTGCCAGCAGTTTATACGGGACAGGGCTAACAGATACGCAGTATTTT	CASSLYGTGLTDTQYF
TRBV28	TRBJ1-1	NA	NA	TGTGCCAGCGGGCAGGGATCGAACACTGAAGCTTTCTTT	CASGQGSNTEAFF
TRBV28	TRBJ2-1	NA	NA	TGTGCCAGCAGTTTGGCCAGGGGTCTGGACAATGAGCAGTTCTTC	CASSLARGLDNEQFF
TRBV27	TRBJ2-5	NA	NA	TGTGCCAGCAGTCCGGGACTCTCAGAGACCCAGTACTTC	CASSPGLSETQYF
TRBV30	TRBJ2-7	TRBD1	once	TGTGCCTGGGGGACAGGGTACGAGCAGTACTTC	CAWGTGYEQYF
TRBV2	TRBJ1-2	NA	NA	TGTGCCAGCAGGAACCCTGTGACAGAGACCTTCTATGGCTACACCTTC	CASRNPVTETFYGYTF
TRBV28	TRBJ2-5	NA	few	TGTGCCGTAAGGGAGGGGGGTAGCTCAGAGCAGTACTTC	CAVREGGSSEQYF
TRBV7-2	TRBJ2-3	NA	NA	TGTGCCAGCAGCCCCCAGCGCGGGGATACGCAGTATTTT	CASSPQRGDTQYF
TRBV30	TRBJ2-7	TRBD2	once	TGTGCCTGGAGTGTACGTCTAGCGGGGTCCTACGAGCAGTACTTC	CAWSVRLAGSYEQYF
TRBV5-6	TRBJ1-1	NA	NA	TGTGCCAGCAGCTTGGTATCATCCGGGAACACTGAAGCTTTCTTT	CASSLVSSGNTEAFF
TRBV2	TRBJ2-1	NA	NA	TGTGCCAGCACTGAAAGGTGGACTTTCAATGAGCAGTTCTTC	CASTERWTFNEQFF
TRBV28	TRBJ2-5	TRBD2	NA	TGTGCCAGCATCCCAGCGGGAGCTCGTACCGAGACCCAGTACTTC	CASIPAGARTETQYF
TRBV2	TRBJ2-7	TRBD2	NA	TGTGCCAGTTTAGTGGTAGCGGGAGGCTCCTACGAGCAGTACTTC	CASLVVAGGSYEQYF
TRBV5-1	TRBJ2-1	NA	NA	TGCGCCAGCAGCTTAGTGGGAGGAGAGAACAATGAGCAGTTCTTC	CASSLVGGENNEQFF
TRBV6-5	TRBJ1-1	TRBD1	NA	TGTGCCAGCAGCCAGGGGGGCGACACTGAAGCTTTCTTT	CASSQGGDTEAFF
TRBV4-3	TRBJ1-1	NA	NA	TGCGCCAGCAGCCAAACAGTGAACACTGAAGCTTTCTTT	CASSQTVNTEAFF
TRBV19	TRBJ1-2	TRBD1	NA	TGTGCCAGTAGTATGAGGGACAGTCCTTATGGCTACACCTTC	CASSMRDSPYGYTF
TRBV6-5	TRBJ2-7	TRBD2	NA	TGTGCCAGCCGGACTAGCGGGACGCGGGAGCAGTACTTC	CASRTSGTREQYF
TRBV4-3	TRBJ1-1	NA	once	TGCGCCAGCAGCCAGATCCCCGGGGGGTACACTGAAGCTTTCTTT	CASSQIPGGYTEAFF
TRBV27	TRBJ2-7	NA	NA	TGTGCCAGCAGTCAAGGGGACACCTACGAGCAGTACTTC	CASSQGDTYEQYF
TRBV15	TRBJ2-7	NA	NA	TGTGCCACCAGTCCTAGCGCCTACGAGCAGTACTTC	CATSPSAYEQYF
TRBV28	TRBJ2-7	TRBD1	NA	TGTGCCAGCAGTTTACAGGGGGCGTACGAGCAGTACTTC	CASSLQGAYEQYF
TRBV2	TRBJ1-1	TRBD1	NA	TGTGCCAGGACCGGACAGGGGGATATGAACACTGAAGCTTTCTTT	CARTGQGDMNTEAFF
TRBV7-3	TRBJ1-5	NA	NA	TGTGCCAGCAGCCCGAGGGTCGATAATCAGCCCCAGCATTTT	CASSPRVDNQPQHF